Below, one T cell receptor (beta chain) is given with its context. The count of this clonotype is one. It lacks a known antigen. Qualities for individual bases were not recorded, and no much larger clone is one base off. A single read counts as weak evidence. Peripheral blood CD8+ and CD4+ T cells from healthy donors, Susac syndrome patients and multiple sclerosis patients were profiled by high-throughput TCR beta sequencing. The Susac syndrome patients fulfilled recently defined diagnostic criteria for either definite or probable disease. Bulk CD8+ and CD4+ T cells were purified magnetically by negative isolation, whereas CD8+ TEMRA cells were enriched by FACS. Blood was drawn into EDTA tubes, processed within 24 hours, and PBMCs were isolated by density gradient centrifugation. PBMCs destined for TCR sequencing were cryopreserved in liquid nitrogen and later thawed in a 37 °C water bath. The sorted or isolated CD4+, CD8+ and CD8+ TEMRA cells had a purity of 90% or higher.

RNA was extracted using the RNeasy kit, and about 0.5 to 1 ug of the RNA was reverse transcribed with random hexamers. TCR beta CDR3 regions were amplified with the immunoSEQ multiplex PCR assay covering 54 Vbeta and 13 Jbeta segments. Bias from PCR amplification was corrected by using a synthetic template baseline for primer optimization and for computational correction. The authors' analysis ran thus. Reads were annotated to V, D and J genes per IMGT and analyzed with immunoSEQ Analyzer, keeping only productive sequences. To calculate clonality, Shannon entropy was normalized by log2 of the number of productive unique sequences and then subtracted from one. For each patient and control, public and private clones were evaluated within the 100 most prevalent clones. Clones were defined as Susac-specific when absent from the healthy and MS cohorts, from about 1,100 published viral clones and from other ImmuneACCESS disease sequences. TCRdb reprocessed the public reads (quality trimming at Q25 with fastp, clone calling with MiXCR) and kept in-frame beta chains. Under each unique CDR3 protein, matching rows form one entry showing the most common genes and DNA. TCRdb's processing, not the authors' own work, is the source of the V and J calls. A total of roughly 250,000 distinct CDR3 sequences appear in this sample, 90% to 96% of them only once. Together, the top ten hold approximately 0.094% of the sample.

This specimen comes from a study of CD8 T cells in Susac syndrome (dated by TCRdb to between 2018 and 2021). Context from the whole study: Of the Susac syndrome patients who were sequenced, over five had clinically active disease and 8 or 9 were in clinical remission. At the time of blood withdrawal, Susac syndrome patients were either therapy-naive, taking corticosteroids (with some also receiving IVIg), or on IVIg alone. Repertoire sequencing was used to test whether CD8+ T cell activation and differentiation in Susac syndrome was antigen driven. General findings and caveats noted by the study authors: In the CD4+ T cell repertoire of Susac syndrome patients, clonal expansion was not detected. The study acknowledged that relatively few individuals were included in the TCR sequencing and HLA analysis.

V is shortened by 3 bases, J by 2 bases, and the region joining them spans 14 bases. The CDR3 measures 15 amino acids from cysteine to phenylalanine. The sequence is cut down to CDR3 DNA, 45 bases in frame from base 1. Via the germline V gene, CDR1 is MNHNS and CDR2 SASEGT. What was sequenced was CD4+ T cells from PBMCs. The rearrangement joined TRBV6-1 to TRBJ2-7; a tentative D call is TRBD2 (6 bases match). This receptor was obtained from a human donor with Susac syndrome. The CDR3 is CASSERAGFTYEQYF. The nucleotide sequence reads TGTGCCAGCAGTGAGCGGGCGGGATTTACCTACGAGCAGTACTTC.